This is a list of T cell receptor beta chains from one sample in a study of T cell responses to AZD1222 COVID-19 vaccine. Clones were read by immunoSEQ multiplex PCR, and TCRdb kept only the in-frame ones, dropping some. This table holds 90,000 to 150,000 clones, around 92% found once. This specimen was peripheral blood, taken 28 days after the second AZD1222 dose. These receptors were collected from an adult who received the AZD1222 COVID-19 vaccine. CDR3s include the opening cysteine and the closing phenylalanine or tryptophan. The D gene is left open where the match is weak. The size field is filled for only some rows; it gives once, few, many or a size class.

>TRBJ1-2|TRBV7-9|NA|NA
CASSLAGYYGYTF
TGTGCCAGCAGCTTAGCAGGGTATTATGGCTACACCTTC
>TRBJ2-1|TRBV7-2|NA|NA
CASSLGTDSYNEQFF
TGTGCCAGCAGCTTAGGGACAGACTCCTACAATGAGCAGTTCTTC
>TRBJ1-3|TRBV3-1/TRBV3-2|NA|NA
CASSQVIWGWSSGNTIYF
TGTGCCAGCAGCCAAGTGATCTGGGGTTGGAGCTCTGGAAACACCATATATTTT
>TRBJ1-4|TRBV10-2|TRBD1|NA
CASRYDREVGEKLFF
TGCGCCAGTAGGTACGACAGGGAAGTAGGAGAAAAACTGTTTTTT
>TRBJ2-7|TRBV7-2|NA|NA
CASSFTGIGPYEQYF
TGTGCCAGCAGCTTTACAGGGATAGGGCCCTACGAGCAGTACTTC
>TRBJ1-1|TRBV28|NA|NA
CASSLWQGQNTEAFF
TGTGCCAGCAGTTTGTGGCAGGGGCAAAACACTGAAGCTTTCTTT
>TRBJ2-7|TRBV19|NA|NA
CASSIGGRSSEQYF
TGTGCCAGTAGTATCGGGGGGCGAAGCTCCGAGCAGTACTTC
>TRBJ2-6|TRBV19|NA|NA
CASRTEGVGANVLTF
TGTGCCAGTAGGACCGAAGGGGTCGGGGCCAACGTCCTGACTTTC
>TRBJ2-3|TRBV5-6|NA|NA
CASSLVQGMADTQYF
TGTGCCAGCAGCCTCGTACAGGGAATGGCAGATACGCAGTATTTT
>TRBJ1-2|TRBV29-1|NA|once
CSVEEEDRHYGYTF
TGCAGCGTTGAAGAGGAAGACAGACACTATGGCTACACCTTC
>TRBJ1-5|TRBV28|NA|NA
CASSLEKTWGARGQPQHF
TGTGCCAGCAGTTTGGAGAAGACATGGGGCGCCCGGGGGCAGCCCCAGCATTTT
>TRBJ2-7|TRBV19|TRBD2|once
CASSMLAGGYEQYF
TGTGCCAGTAGTATGCTAGCGGGAGGTTACGAGCAGTACTTC
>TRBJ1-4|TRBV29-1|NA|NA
CSVLRVGATNEKLFF
TGCAGCGTTTTAAGGGTCGGGGCCACGAATGAAAAACTGTTTTTT
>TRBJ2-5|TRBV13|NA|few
CASSLARDSYQETQYF
TGTGCCAGCAGCTTAGCCCGGGACTCCTACCAAGAGACCCAGTACTTC
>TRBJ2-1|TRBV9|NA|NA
CASSANTHGEQFF
TGTGCCAGCAGCGCCAACACCCACGGTGAGCAGTTCTTC
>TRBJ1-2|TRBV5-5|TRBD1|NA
CASSLQTGGGGYTF
TGTGCCAGCAGCTTACAAACAGGGGGTGGTGGCTACACCTTC
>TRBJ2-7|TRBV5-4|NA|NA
CASSPPGRVYEQYF
TGTGCCAGCAGCCCTCCGGGACGGGTCTACGAGCAGTACTTC
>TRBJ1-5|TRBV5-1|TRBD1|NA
CASSLTGAQPQHF
TGCGCCAGCAGCTTGACAGGGGCCCAGCCCCAGCATTTT
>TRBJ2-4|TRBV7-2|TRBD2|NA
CASSPGTSGDIQYF
TGTGCCAGCAGCCCCGGGACTAGCGGTGACATTCAGTACTTC
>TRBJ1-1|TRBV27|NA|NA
CASSLAGVGTEAFF
TGTGCCAGCAGTTTGGCAGGAGTGGGCACTGAAGCTTTCTTT
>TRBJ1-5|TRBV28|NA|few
CASSLGGSNQPQHF
TGTGCCAGCAGTTTAGGAGGGAGCAATCAGCCCCAGCATTTT
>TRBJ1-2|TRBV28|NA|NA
CASSSQGYYGYTF
TGTGCCAGCAGTTCCCAGGGGTACTATGGCTACACCTTC
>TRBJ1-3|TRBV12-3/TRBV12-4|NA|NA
CASSSGAGNTIYF
TGTGCCAGCAGTTCAGGGGCTGGAAACACCATATATTTT
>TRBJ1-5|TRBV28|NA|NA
CASRKTEPQHF
TGTGCCAGCAGGAAGACAGAGCCCCAGCATTTT
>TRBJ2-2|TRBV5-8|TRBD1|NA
CASSLGDRGVATGELFF
TGTGCCAGCAGCTTGGGTGACAGGGGTGTCGCCACCGGGGAGCTGTTTTTT
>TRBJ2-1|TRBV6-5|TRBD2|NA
CASRNSGNEQFF
TGTGCCAGCAGAAATAGCGGGAATGAGCAGTTCTTC
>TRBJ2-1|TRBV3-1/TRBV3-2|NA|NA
CASSLTQGSYNEQFF
TGTGCCAGCAGCCTAACCCAGGGCTCCTACAATGAGCAGTTCTTC
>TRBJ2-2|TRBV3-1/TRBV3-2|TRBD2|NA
CASSQEGTSRNTGELFF
TGTGCCAGCAGCCAAGAGGGGACTAGCAGAAATACCGGGGAGCTGTTTTTT
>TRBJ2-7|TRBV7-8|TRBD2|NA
CASSSGTRSYEQYF
TGTGCCAGCAGCTCTGGGACTAGGAGCTACGAGCAGTACTTC
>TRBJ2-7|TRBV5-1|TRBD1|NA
CASSSDRDEQYF
TGCGCCAGCAGCTCGGACAGGGACGAGCAGTACTTC
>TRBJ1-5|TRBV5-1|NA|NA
CASSLGPINQPQHF
TGCGCCAGCAGCTTGGGACCGATTAATCAGCCCCAGCATTTT
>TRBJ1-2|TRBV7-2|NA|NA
CASSLGTTNGYTF
TGTGCCAGCAGCTTAGGGACGACGAATGGCTACACCTTC
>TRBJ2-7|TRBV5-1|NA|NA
CASSPVIGGEQYF
TGCGCCAGCAGCCCCGTCATCGGGGGCGAGCAGTACTTC
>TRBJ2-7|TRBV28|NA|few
CASTQEWTTDPYEQYF
TGTGCCAGCACACAAGAGTGGACAACCGATCCTTACGAGCAGTACTTC
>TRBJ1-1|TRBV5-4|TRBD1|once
CASSPRDRGGGTEAFF
TGTGCCAGCAGCCCCCGGGACAGGGGCGGGGGCACTGAAGCTTTCTTT
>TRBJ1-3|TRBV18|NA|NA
CASSEASSSGNTIYF
TGTGCCAGCTCTGAGGCGAGTAGCTCTGGAAACACCATATATTTT
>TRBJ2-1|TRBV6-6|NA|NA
CASSSEWGRIGEQFF
TGTGCCAGCAGTTCCGAGTGGGGGCGGATCGGTGAGCAGTTCTTC
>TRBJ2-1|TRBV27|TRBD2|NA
CASRTSGSSNEQFF
TGTGCCAGCAGAACTAGCGGGAGTTCCAATGAGCAGTTCTTC
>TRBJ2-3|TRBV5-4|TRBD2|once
CASSLVPAGGTDTQYF
TGTGCCAGCAGCTTGGTTCCAGCGGGAGGCACAGATACGCAGTATTTT
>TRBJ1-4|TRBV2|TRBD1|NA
CASRLGQGRKLFF
TGTGCCAGCAGACTCGGACAGGGCCGAAAACTGTTTTTT
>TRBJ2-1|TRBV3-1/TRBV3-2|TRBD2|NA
CASSQVAGGEQFF
TGTGCCAGCAGCCAGGTAGCGGGGGGTGAGCAGTTCTTC
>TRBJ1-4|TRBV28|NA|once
CASSLGGATNEKLFF
TGTGCCAGCAGTTTAGGTGGGGCAACTAATGAAAAACTGTTTTTT
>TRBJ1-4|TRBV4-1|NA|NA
CASSQVLRQTKYEKLFF
TGCGCCAGCAGCCAAGTTTTACGCCAGACCAAATATGAAAAACTGTTTTTT
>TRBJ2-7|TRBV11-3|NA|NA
CASSFQGSYEQYF
TGTGCCAGCAGCTTCCAGGGTTCCTACGAGCAGTACTTC
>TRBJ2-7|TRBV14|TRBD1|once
CASSQDWTGGMNEQYF
TGTGCCAGCAGCCAGGATTGGACAGGGGGCATGAACGAGCAGTACTTC
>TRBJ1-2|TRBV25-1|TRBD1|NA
CASSEGGEGAADYGYTF
TGTGCCAGCAGTGAAGGGGGAGAGGGGGCGGCCGACTATGGCTACACCTTC
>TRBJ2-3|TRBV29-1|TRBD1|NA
CSVVPGGMTDTQYF
TGCAGCGTTGTTCCAGGGGGCATGACAGATACGCAGTATTTT
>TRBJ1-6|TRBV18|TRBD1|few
CASSPKQGLDSPLHF
TGTGCCAGCTCACCAAAACAGGGGTTAGATTCACCCCTCCACTTT